This entry lists 20 T cell receptor beta chains sequenced from one sample in a study of T cell clones after liver transplantation. The assay was immunoSEQ multiplex PCR, and TCRdb's table has in-frame clones only and misses some. The table records roughly 100,000 clones, about 80% of them present only once. Sequencing used CD4+ T cells from blood, obtained about 50 months after liver transplant. Receptors were obtained from a human patient who received a liver transplant. The graft donor may account for some of the T cells.

This rearrangement joins TRBV18 to TRBJ2-1, with no clear D. The CDR3 consists of 16 residues. Trimming took 1 base from V and 7 from J, leaving 17 bases between them. Germline V lookup: CDR1 KGHSH, CDR2 LQKENI. This CDR3 reads CASSPRLGQAMNEQFF. DNA for the CDR3: TGTGCCAGCTCACCACGTCTCGGTCAGGCGATGAATGAGCAGTTCTTC.

This clone was picked up one time. The chain's CDR3 is CASSAHPRGSYNEQFF. The CDR3 bases are TGTGCCAGCAGCGCCCACCCACGCGGATCCTACAATGAGCAGTTCTTC. V is TRBV9 and J is TRBJ2-1, with D unresolved. This CDR3 is built from 16 residues. Trimming pared 3 bases from V and 1 base from J, leaving 14 bases between. Germline V gives CDR1 SGDLS, CDR2 YYNGEE.

In its sample, this clone was seen a few times. The chain has TRBV11-3 and TRBJ2-1, with 10 positions matching TRBD1. Germline CDR1 is SGHNT and CDR2 is YENEEA. Trimming at V came to 3 bases and at J to 10 bases, leaving 6 bases not matched to a gene. This CDR3 comprises 14 residues. CDR3 region: CASSLGQGNSEQFF. CDR3 sequence (DNA): TGTGCCAGCAGCTTGGGACAGGGGAATTCAGAGCAGTTCTTC.

This chain uses TRBV5-1 with TRBJ2-1; TRBD2 aligns across 7 bases. The CDR3 is 18 amino acids. Germline CDR1 is SGHRS and CDR2 is YFSETQ. V was clipped by 4 bases and J by 8 bases; unmatched bases: 21. The CDR3 DNA follows: TGCGCCAGCAGCCCGGGAGGCACGGTCGATTTCGTCGGGTATGAGCAGTTCTTC. Translation gives CASSPGGTVDFVGYEQFF.

CDR3 sequence (DNA): TGTGCCAGCTCACCAGGGACCACAGATACGCAGTATTTT. Translation: CASSPGTTDTQYF. The rearrangement joins TRBV18 to TRBJ2-3; D may be TRBD1 or TRBD2 (5 bases each). Looked up from germline, CDR1 is KGHSH and CDR2 is LQKENI. V was shortened by 2 bases and J by 2 bases, with 5 bases between the two germline ends. This CDR3 spans 13 amino acids.

V usage is TRBV7-6 and J usage is TRBJ2-1, with D tentatively TRBD1 (5 bases). V was cut by 4 bases and J by 5 bases, with 15 bases left in between. This CDR3 is 15 amino acids long. The germline gives CDR1 SGHVS, CDR2 FNYEAQ. CDR3 region: CASSSGQIGHNEQFF. The DNA for the CDR3 is TGTGCCAGCAGCTCAGGGCAGATCGGCCACAATGAGCAGTTCTTC.

The chain combines TRBV27 with TRBJ1-2; 12 nucleotides agree with TRBD1. Germline V gives CDR1 MNHEY, CDR2 SMNVEV (reference sequence). Trimming at V came to 2 bases and at J to 7 bases, leaving 5 bases not matched to a gene. This CDR3 has 15 amino acids. The CDR3 coding sequence is TGTGCCAGCAGTTTAGCCGGGACAGGGGGCTCTGGCTACACCTTC. Its translation is CASSLAGTGGSGYTF.

This chain uses TRBV7-2 with TRBJ2-2, with D possibly called TRBD1 or TRBD2 (6 bases each). Trimming shortened V by 6 bases and J by 2 bases, and 7 bases separated the two germline ends. CDR3 length: 13 amino acids. Per germline, CDR1 SGHTA and CDR2 FQGNSA. The CDR3 region has the DNA TGTGCCAGCAGGGGGGGCAACACCGGGGAGCTGTTTTTT. Translation: CASRGGNTGELFF.

The chain carries TRBV19 and TRBJ2-7, with unresolved D. CDR3 length: 14 amino acids. Trimming took off 6 bases at V and 0 bases at J, with 12 bases between the two ends. In germline, CDR1 is LNHDA, CDR2 SQIVND (reference sequence). CDR3 DNA: TGTGCCAGTAGGGCCAGGAGTAGCTCCTACGAGCAGTACTTC. Amino acid sequence: CASRARSSSYEQYF. The whole variable domain, filled in from reference TRBV19 and TRBJ2-7, reads DGGITQSPKYLFRKEGQNVTLSCEQNLNHDAMYWYRQDPGQGLRLIYYSQIVNDFQKGDIAEGYSVSREKKESFPLTVTSAQKNPTAFYLCASRARSSSYEQYFGPGTRLTVT.

This clone was seen a few times. This chain connects TRBV14 to TRBJ1-1; 7 bases align to TRBD1. There are 14 residues in the CDR3. Trimming removed 4 bases from V and 1 base from J; junction bases left unmatched: 3. CDR1 SGHDN and CDR2 FVKESK come from the germline V gene. Here the CDR3 reads CASSLRQGNTEAFF. CDR3 sequence (DNA): TGTGCCAGCAGCCTACGACAGGGGAACACTGAAGCTTTCTTT.

The rearrangement joins TRBV2 to TRBJ1-2; 8 nucleotides align to TRBD1. This CDR3 has 14 residues. The V gene's germline CDR1 is SNHLY and CDR2 FYNNEI. Trimming cost V 6 bases and J 7 bases; bases outside gene matches: 10. The CDR3 is CASSVRQGQGGYTF. In DNA, the CDR3 is TGTGCCAGCAGCGTACGACAGGGGCAAGGTGGCTACACCTTC.

This clone has a handful of counts. The J gene is TRBJ2-2, the V gene TRBV11-2; TRBD2 agrees at 9 bases. Germline assignment: CDR1 SGHAT and CDR2 FQNNGV. The CDR3 runs to 15 residues. V lost 6 bases and J lost 2; bases outside the gene matches: 4. CDR3 region: CASRVAGANTGELFF. The CDR3 DNA reads TGTGCCAGCAGGGTAGCGGGAGCCAACACCGGGGAGCTGTTTTTT.

The chain joins TRBV4-2 to TRBJ1-1; TRBD1 aligns across 12 bases. V lost 4 bases to trimming and J lost 10 bases; unmatched junction nucleotides: 13. The germline V gene encodes CDR1 LGHNA and CDR2 YNFKEQ. This CDR3 comprises 16 residues. CDR3 loop: CASSPDVGTGGLVAFF. The CDR3 region has the DNA TGTGCCAGCAGCCCAGATGTCGGGACAGGGGGCTTGGTAGCTTTCTTT.

This chain joins TRBV6-5 and TRBJ2-7, with 10 nucleotides matching TRBD1. With V trimmed by 6 bases and J by 4 bases, 6 bases remained unmatched. The CDR3 consists of 14 residues. Germline V gives CDR1 MNHEY, CDR2 SVGAGI. In nucleotides, the CDR3 is TGTGCCAGCAGACCGACAGGGGGCGTATACGAGCAGTACTTC. It codes for CASRPTGGVYEQYF.

This clone showed up many times. This rearrangement joins TRBV7-2 to TRBJ1-5; TRBD1 agrees at 7 bases. The CDR3 runs 16 residues. Germline V gene data show CDR1 as SGHTA and CDR2 as FQGNSA. The V and J ends lost 5 bases and 3 bases, in that order; junction bases with no gene match: 10. CDR3 amino acids: CASSQAGTDYNQPQHF. In DNA, the CDR3 is TGTGCCAGCAGCCAAGCCGGGACAGATTACAATCAGCCCCAGCATTTT.

DNA of the CDR3: TGTGCCAGCAGTTCCCCGGGGGCGGCGAACACTGAAGCTTTCTTT. Translated: CASSSPGAANTEAFF. The chain joins TRBV28 to TRBJ1-1, with TRBD1 as a possible D gene (6 bases). There are 15 residues in the CDR3. V lost 4 bases, J lost 1 base, and 13 bases lay in between. Germline-derived CDR1 and CDR2 are MDHEN and SYDVKM.

This rearrangement joins TRBV6-1 to TRBJ2-3, with 9 bases aligning to TRBD2. Germline loops: CDR1 MNHNS, CDR2 SASEGT. CDR3 length equals 14 residues. The V and J ends lost 6 bases and 5 bases, in that order; junction bases with no gene match: 6. The CDR3 reads CASRERGAGDTQYF. In DNA form, the CDR3 reads TGTGCCAGCAGGGAGCGGGGGGCCGGAGATACGCAGTATTTT.

This chain links TRBV10-3 with TRBJ2-5; the D is unclear. Germline CDR1 is ENHRY and CDR2 is SYGVKD. The CDR3 totals 15 residues. Trimming removed 3 bases from V and 1 base from J, with 12 bases in between. The CDR3 nucleotides read TGTGCCATCAGTGACCCCGGGCGCCTCCAAGAGACCCAGTACTTC. Translated: CAISDPGRLQETQYF.

This clone was observed a handful of times. This chain uses TRBV2 with TRBJ2-4; weak D call: TRBD2 (6 bases). Germline CDR1 SNHLY, CDR2 FYNNEI. CDR3 size: 13 residues. V was trimmed by 7 bases and J by 9 bases, leaving 16 bases between them. The CDR3 coding sequence is TGTGCCAGCACTCGGGGGTATGGGAGCATTCAGTACTTC. Translating gives CASTRGYGSIQYF.

In this sample, this clone turned up once. The chain couples TRBV27 to TRBJ2-7; D remains ambiguous. There are 13 residues in the CDR3. V lost 3 bases and J lost 7, with 13 bases in between. Germline CDR1 MNHEY, CDR2 SMNVEV (reference sequence). The CDR3 DNA sequence: TGTGCCAGCAGTTTTCCCAACAGTTATGAGCAGTACTTC. Residues: CASSFPNSYEQYF.